This is a list of T cell receptor beta chains from one sample in a study of blood T cell repertoires in COVID-19. TCRdb's copy holds only in-frame clones and misses some; the assay was immunoSEQ multiplex PCR. The table lists some 330,000 clones, around 83% of them singletons. Input material: PBMCs or T cells enriched from blood (not recorded which). The receptors stem from a woman between 50 and 59 years old who had recovered from COVID-19. Each CDR3 is given with its conserved first and last residue. Each record gives: J gene, clone size, D gene, V gene, CDR3 protein, CDR3 DNA. The D gene is left open where the match is weak. Clone size is given for some rows only: seen once, a few or many times, or a class if the clone is expanded.

>TRBJ2-2|-|TRBD2|TRBV5-1
CASSSREGNTGELFF
TGCGCCAGCAGCTCCCGGGAGGGGAACACCGGGGAGCTGTTTTTT
>TRBJ1-5|-|-|TRBV2
CASSEEGGGNQPQHF
TGTGCCAGCAGTGAGGAAGGGGGTGGCAATCAGCCCCAGCATTTT
>TRBJ1-3|-|-|TRBV5-1
CASSLDLIGNTIYF
TGCGCCAGCAGCTTGGACTTAATTGGAAACACCATATATTTT
>TRBJ1-6|-|TRBD1|TRBV18
CASSPKAIVGQGGSPLHF
TGTGCCAGCTCACCTAAAGCAATCGTGGGACAGGGGGGCTCACCCCTCCACTTT
>TRBJ2-7|few|TRBD2|TRBV7-9
CASSLWTSYEQYF
TGTGCCAGCAGCTTATGGACTAGCTACGAGCAGTACTTC
>TRBJ2-7|-|-|TRBV27
CASSPYGQLLAASYEQYF
TGTGCCAGCAGTCCATACGGGCAGCTTCTAGCCGCCTCCTACGAGCAGTACTTC
>TRBJ1-6|-|-|TRBV27
CASSLSGPYNSPLHF
TGTGCCAGCAGTTTGAGCGGGCCCTATAATTCACCCCTCCACTTT
>TRBJ2-1|-|-|TRBV2
CASSYQGNEQFF
TGTGCCAGCAGTTATCAGGGGAATGAGCAGTTCTTC
>TRBJ2-1|few|-|TRBV4-2
CASSQVLASESLSVQFF
TGTGCCAGCAGCCAAGTCCTTGCTAGCGAGAGTTTAAGTGTGCAGTTCTTC
>TRBJ2-5|-|-|TRBV5-1
CASQLGRNQETQYF
TGCGCCAGCCAACTGGGGAGAAACCAAGAGACCCAGTACTTC
>TRBJ2-7|-|-|TRBV6-5
CASSSTYEQYF
TGTGCCAGCAGTTCTACCTACGAGCAGTACTTC
>TRBJ1-1|-|-|TRBV2
CASSELGGDTEAFF
TGTGCCAGCAGTGAACTTGGGGGCGACACTGAAGCTTTCTTT
>TRBJ2-2|-|-|TRBV4-3
CASSQDLFPGVPGELFF
TGCGCCAGCAGCCAAGATCTATTCCCCGGGGTCCCCGGGGAGCTGTTTTTT
>TRBJ1-5|-|-|TRBV18
CASSQDLPSNQPQHF
TGTGCCAGCTCACAGGACTTACCTAGCAATCAGCCCCAGCATTTT
>TRBJ1-2|-|-|TRBV6-5
CASSYQPRQPYGYTF
TGTGCCAGCAGTTACCAACCCAGGCAGCCCTATGGCTACACCTTC
>TRBJ1-1|-|-|TRBV29-1
CSVRREGEAFF
TGCAGCGTCCGTAGAGAGGGTGAAGCTTTCTTT
>TRBJ1-2|-|TRBD1|TRBV7-2
CASSLGTGFFGYTF
TGTGCCAGCAGCTTAGGGACAGGTTTTTTTGGCTACACCTTC
>TRBJ1-1|-|-|TRBV6-5
CASSRTANTEAFF
TGTGCCAGCAGTCGGACAGCGAACACTGAAGCTTTCTTT
>TRBJ1-2|-|-|TRBV6-6
CASRSKGVNFGYTF
TGTGCCAGCAGGAGCAAGGGGGTGAATTTTGGCTACACCTTC
>TRBJ1-6|-|-|TRBV5-1
CASSLAGRSYNSPLHF
TGCGCCAGCAGCTTGGCAGGGCGCTCCTATAATTCACCCCTCCACTTT
>TRBJ1-1|-|-|TRBV13
CASRIQVTYEAFF
TGTGCCAGCAGAATACAGGTAACATATGAAGCTTTCTTT
>TRBJ1-1|-|-|TRBV4-2
CASSQDSRTANTEAFF
TGTGCCAGCAGCCAAGATTCGAGGACAGCGAACACTGAAGCTTTCTTT
>TRBJ2-1|-|TRBD2|TRBV5-6
CASSVFTSGGVSYNEQFF
TGTGCCAGCAGCGTTTTTACTAGCGGGGGTGTCTCCTACAATGAGCAGTTCTTC
>TRBJ1-4|-|TRBD1|TRBV6-6
CASSYGQGEYEKLFF
TGTGCCAGCAGTTACGGGCAGGGGGAATATGAAAAACTGTTTTTT
>TRBJ2-2|-|-|TRBV11-2
CASSLGRTGELFF
TGTGCCAGCAGCTTAGGCAGGACCGGGGAGCTGTTTTTT
>TRBJ1-2|-|TRBD1|TRBV6-1
CASSDPRQGDYGYTF
TGTGCCAGCAGTGACCCTCGGCAGGGGGACTATGGCTACACCTTC
>TRBJ2-2|few|TRBD1|TRBV6-6
CASSRGTGRNTGELFF
TGTGCCAGCAGTCGAGGGACAGGGAGGAACACCGGGGAGCTGTTTTTT
>TRBJ1-5|-|-|TRBV6-6
CASSYAGVEQPQHF
TGTGCCAGCAGTTACGCGGGGGTAGAACAGCCCCAGCATTTT
>TRBJ2-7|-|TRBD1|TRBV19
CASSLRGLDEQYF
TGTGCCAGTAGTCTCAGGGGGCTGGACGAGCAGTACTTC
>TRBJ1-2|few|-|TRBV7-8
CASSLTGQSYGYTF
TGTGCCAGCAGCCTTACAGGGCAGAGCTATGGCTACACCTTC
>TRBJ1-2|-|TRBD1|TRBV9
CASSAGTGEGWRYTF
TGTGCCAGCAGCGCAGGGACAGGGGAGGGTTGGCGCTACACCTTC
>TRBJ1-2|-|-|TRBV5-1
CASSWGQGTDGYTF
TGCGCCAGCAGCTGGGGGCAGGGGACGGATGGCTACACCTTC
>TRBJ1-5|-|-|TRBV28
CASSPVRGTFTQNQPQHF
TGTGCCAGCAGTCCCGTTAGGGGGACCTTCACTCAGAATCAGCCCCAGCATTTT
>TRBJ2-3|-|TRBD1|TRBV27
CASSLSRGQGTDTQYF
TGTGCCAGCAGTTTATCGAGGGGACAGGGTACAGATACGCAGTATTTT
>TRBJ1-1|-|TRBD1|TRBV11-2
CASRLSGGNTEAFF
TGTGCCAGCAGGCTATCAGGGGGGAACACTGAAGCTTTCTTT
>TRBJ2-7|-|-|TRBV30
CAWSPPNSGQYF
TGTGCCTGGAGTCCGCCGAACTCCGGGCAGTACTTC
>TRBJ1-2|-|-|TRBV20-1
CSLVRGYTF
TGCAGTCTCGTTCGTGGCTACACCTTC
>TRBJ2-1|-|TRBD2|TRBV5-1
CASSSGSGRSNEQFF
TGCGCCAGCAGCTCCGGTAGCGGGAGATCGAATGAGCAGTTCTTC
>TRBJ2-1|-|-|TRBV5-1
CASSLGQGGEQFF
TGCGCCAGCAGCTTGGGACAGGGAGGTGAGCAGTTCTTC
>TRBJ2-5|-|TRBD2|TRBV4-3
CASSKLAGGRGETQYF
TGCGCCAGCAGCAAACTAGCGGGGGGGCGCGGAGAGACCCAGTACTTC
>TRBJ2-5|-|TRBD1|TRBV6-5
CASAGTGIQETQYF
TGTGCCAGCGCCGGGACAGGTATACAAGAGACCCAGTACTTC
>TRBJ2-5|-|TRBD2|TRBV3-1/TRBV3-2
CASTRDLAGGQETQYF
TGTGCCAGCACCCGAGATCTAGCGGGGGGTCAAGAGACCCAGTACTTC
>TRBJ2-3|-|TRBD2|TRBV4-3
CASSASGGADTQYF
TGCGCCAGCAGCGCTAGCGGGGGCGCAGATACGCAGTATTTT
>TRBJ1-4|-|-|TRBV19
CASSMGQGFEKLFF
TGTGCCAGTAGTATGGGGCAGGGGTTTGAAAAACTGTTTTTT
>TRBJ1-2|-|-|TRBV30
CAWTRTLDGFYGYTF
TGTGCCTGGACCAGGACTCTTGACGGGTTCTATGGCTACACCTTC
>TRBJ1-1|-|TRBD1|TRBV27
CASREGGRKAFF
TGTGCCAGCAGGGAAGGGGGCCGTAAAGCTTTCTTT
>TRBJ1-5|-|-|TRBV28
CASFGAVYSNQPQHF
TGTGCCAGCTTTGGGGCAGTTTATAGCAATCAGCCCCAGCATTTT
>TRBJ1-6|-|-|TRBV27
CASSLSRGHLHF
TGTGCCAGCAGTTTATCCCGTGGGCACCTCCACTTT
>TRBJ2-3|-|-|TRBV6-4
CASSEKRGMSTDTQYF
TGTGCCAGCAGTGAAAAGAGGGGGATGAGCACAGATACGCAGTATTTT
>TRBJ2-3|few|-|TRBV5-1
CASSSRGSTDTQYF
TGCGCCAGCAGCTCCCGAGGGAGCACAGATACGCAGTATTTT
>TRBJ1-5|many|-|TRBV13
CASSSTGPGQPQHF
TGTGCCAGCAGCTCGACAGGACCCGGACAGCCCCAGCATTTT
>TRBJ1-1|once|-|TRBV6-5
CAIRGWDTEAFF
TGTGCTATAAGGGGCTGGGACACTGAAGCTTTCTTT
>TRBJ1-4|few|-|TRBV4-1
CASSQDSIAGREKLFF
TGCGCCAGCAGCCAAGATAGTATAGCAGGGCGGGAAAAACTGTTTTTT
>TRBJ2-1|-|TRBD2|TRBV7-2
CASSLTSGTYNEQFF
TGTGCCAGCAGCCTGACTAGCGGGACCTACAATGAGCAGTTCTTC
>TRBJ1-1|few|-|TRBV2
CASSVEVNTEAFF
TGTGCCAGCAGTGTTGAGGTGAACACTGAAGCTTTCTTT
>TRBJ2-7|-|-|TRBV4-3
CASSVQALASYEQYF
TGCGCCAGCAGCGTTCAAGCCTTAGCTTCCTACGAGCAGTACTTC
>TRBJ2-5|-|TRBD2|TRBV7-8
CASSLRTSGVETQYF
TGTGCCAGCAGCCTCAGGACTAGCGGGGTGGAGACCCAGTACTTC